The next 18 T cell receptor beta chains were all read from a single sample in a study of blood T cell repertoires in COVID-19. Profiled with immunoSEQ multiplex PCR; TCRdb holds only in-frame clones, not every one. The sample has 50,000 to 75,000 clones; roughly 91% are singletons. Sequenced material: peripheral blood. The receptors were gathered from a human donor in a cohort sampled during active COVID-19.

V usage is TRBV7-9 and J usage is TRBJ1-1; no clear D gene. CDR3 length: 15 amino acids. The V end was cut by 1 base, the J end by 0 bases, with 9 bases between. CDR1 and CDR2 from the germline V gene are SEHNR and FQNEAQ (reference sequence). CDR3 in amino acids: CASSLEEGMNTEAFF. In DNA form, the CDR3 reads TGTGCCAGCAGCTTAGAGGAGGGCATGAACACTGAAGCTTTCTTT.

V usage is TRBV7-9 and J usage is TRBJ2-1; possible D gene TRBD2, 5 bases. Germline values: CDR1 SEHNR, CDR2 FQNEAQ (reference sequence). The length of the CDR3 is 13 residues. V was pared by 3 bases and J by 6 bases, with 9 bases between. The CDR3 DNA reads TGTGCCAGCAGCTTTGGACTTTTCAATGAGCAGTTCTTC. Translation: CASSFGLFNEQFF.

The V gene is TRBV7-8, the J gene TRBJ2-7, with TRBD1 as a possible D gene (6 bases). The CDR3 contains 13 residues. Trimming cost V 1 base and J 7 bases, with 11 bases left between them. Germline values: CDR1 SGHVS, CDR2 FQNEAQ. CDR3: CASSLGTVLEQYF. The CDR3 DNA reads TGTGCCAGCAGCTTAGGGACAGTCTTAGAGCAGTACTTC.

V usage is TRBV11-3 and J usage is TRBJ2-7; 9 bases map to TRBD2. CDR3 size: 15 residues. CDR1 and CDR2 from the germline V gene are SGHNT and YENEEA. V was clipped by 0 bases and J by 5 bases; unmatched bases: 5. The CDR3 reads CASSLEGLAGNEQYF. DNA for the CDR3: TGTGCCAGCAGCTTAGAGGGGCTAGCGGGAAACGAGCAGTACTTC.

This chain uses TRBV7-9 with TRBJ2-2, with TRBD1 matching 7 bases. The CDR3 runs 14 residues. After removal of 11 bases from V and 2 bases from J, the junction contained 8 bases not matched to a gene. Germline CDR1 SEHNR, CDR2 FQNEAQ (reference sequence). The CDR3 DNA is TGTGCCGGGGCGTGGACAGGCAACACCGGGGAGCTGTTTTTT. This codes for CAGAWTGNTGELFF.

The chain couples TRBV7-2 to TRBJ1-2, with 7 nucleotides matching TRBD1. The J segment lost 4 bases and the V segment lost 5 bases, leaving 7 bases of the junction unmatched. Germline V gives CDR1 SGHTA, CDR2 FQGNSA. CDR3 length: 14 residues. In DNA form, the CDR3 reads TGTGCCAGCAGCCAGGGGGACTCAGCCTATGGCTACACCTTC. It codes for CASSQGDSAYGYTF.

The chain uses TRBV2 and TRBJ1-1, with a weak D call TRBD1 (6 bases). V was cut by 8 bases and J by 0 bases, with 16 bases left in between. The CDR3 is 15 residues long. Germline V lookup: CDR1 SNHLY, CDR2 FYNNEI. CDR3 sequence: CASAARGAMNTEAFF. CDR3 nucleotides: TGTGCCAGCGCCGCGCGGGGGGCTATGAACACTGAAGCTTTCTTT.

The chain employs TRBV6-5 and TRBJ2-1; the D gene is possibly TRBD2 (5 bases). In germline, CDR1 is MNHEY, CDR2 SVGAGI. The CDR3 spans 12 residues. Trimming removed 7 bases from V and 11 bases from J, with 15 bases in between. The CDR3 DNA reads as TGTGCCAGCACGCGCAGCGGCGGTAAGCAGTTCTTC. Translated, it gives CASTRSGGKQFF.

J is TRBJ2-3 and V is TRBV9; TRBD1 aligns across 9 bases. CDR3 length: 17 amino acids. V was pared by 2 bases and J by 3 bases, with 10 bases of the junction left unmatched. Germline CDR1 and CDR2: SGDLS and YYNGEE. CDR3 in DNA: TGTGCCAGCAGCGTCCTAGCCGGACAGGGGATAACAGATACGCAGTATTTT. Its protein product is CASSVLAGQGITDTQYF.

The chain uses TRBV5-4 and TRBJ2-5; 7 bases map to TRBD2. Per germline, CDR1 SGHNT and CDR2 YYREEE (reference sequence). This CDR3 comprises 16 residues. V was clipped by 2 bases and J by 3 bases; unmatched bases: 10. CDR3 DNA: TGTGCCAGCAGCTTAATTGGGAGCGGGGCCAAAGAGACCCAGTACTTC. Residues: CASSLIGSGAKETQYF. The full variable domain, completed using reference TRBV5-4 and TRBJ2-5, is ETGVTQSPTHLIKTRGQQVTLRCSSQSGHNTVSWYQQALGQGPQFIFQYYREEENGRGNFPPRFSGLQFPNYSSELNVNALELDDSALYLCASSLIGSGAKETQYFGPGTRLLVL.

This clone appeared a few times. The genes are TRBV7-9 and TRBJ2-2; possibly TRBD1 for D (5 bases). The CDR3 loop spans 13 amino acids. Trimming pared 5 bases from V and 3 bases from J, leaving 7 bases between. The germline V gene has CDR1 SEHNR and CDR2 FQNEAQ (reference sequence). In DNA, the CDR3 is TGTGCCAGCAGCCCACAGGACACCGGGGAGCTGTTTTTT. As protein: CASSPQDTGELFF.

The J gene is TRBJ2-5, the V gene TRBV20-1; 10 bases match TRBD1. Losses at the gene ends were 3 bases for V and 6 bases for J; bases not matched to a gene: 10. This CDR3 comprises 15 residues. The germline gives CDR1 DFQATT, CDR2 SNEGSKA (reference sequence). CDR3 in amino acids: CSASDRDRGTKTQYF. The CDR3 DNA follows: TGCAGTGCTAGTGACCGGGACAGGGGTACGAAGACCCAGTACTTC.

V and J are TRBV6-5 and TRBJ2-1; 12 bases line up with TRBD2. The germline V gene encodes CDR1 MNHEY and CDR2 SVGAGI. With V trimmed by 6 bases and J by 3 bases, 3 bases remained unmatched. This CDR3 has 15 residues. The CDR3 spells CASSLAGGFYNEQFF. The CDR3 DNA follows: TGTGCCAGCAGCCTAGCGGGAGGGTTCTACAATGAGCAGTTCTTC.

The chain couples TRBV5-1 to TRBJ2-3, with 7 bases matching TRBD1. This CDR3 has 14 amino acids. Germline CDR1 reads SGHRS; CDR2 reads YFSETQ. Losses at the gene ends were 0 bases for V and 4 bases for J; bases not matched to a gene: 2. DNA of the CDR3: TGCGCCAGCAGCTTGGGACAGGGATCAGATACGCAGTATTTT. Translated: CASSLGQGSDTQYF.

This chain links TRBV6-1 with TRBJ1-5, with D perhaps TRBD1 (5 bases). V was trimmed by 2 bases and J by 5 bases, leaving 13 bases between them. The CDR3 length is 15 residues. In germline, CDR1 is MNHNS, CDR2 SASEGT. The CDR3 DNA sequence: TGTGCCAGCAGTGAACAGGACACCCGAGATCAGCCCCAGCATTTT. The encoded protein is CASSEQDTRDQPQHF.

V is TRBV13 and J is TRBJ1-6, with D unclear. Germline CDR1 is PRHDT and CDR2 is FYEKMQ (reference sequence). The CDR3 totals 14 residues. Trimming stripped 2 bases from V and 6 bases from J, with 8 bases between. CDR3 sequence: CASSLSDSNSPLHF. The CDR3 DNA is TGTGCCAGCAGCTTATCGGACTCTAATTCACCCCTCCACTTT.

J is TRBJ1-1 and V is TRBV6-5; possibly TRBD1 for D (5 bases). The V gene lost 0 bases and the J gene lost 6 bases, with 8 bases spanning the gap. CDR3 length: 13 residues. Germline CDR1 is MNHEY and CDR2 is SVGAGI. CDR3 sequence: CASSYSGPAEAFF. The CDR3 DNA reads TGTGCCAGCAGTTACTCGGGGCCGGCTGAAGCTTTCTTT.

The rearrangement uses TRBV28 and TRBJ1-3; possible D gene TRBD1, 6 bases. The CDR3 covers 16 residues. Germline values: CDR1 MDHEN, CDR2 SYDVKM. With 2 bases removed from V and 0 bases from J, the gap between germline ends came to 11 bases. The CDR3 nucleotides are TGTGCCAGCAGTTTAGGGACAAGCTCCTCTGGAAACACCATATATTTT. Its protein is CASSLGTSSSGNTIYF.